This T cell receptor (beta chain) appears in the sequencing data of a study of identical twins. Findings and limits, study-wide: Sequences that were out-of-frame, alpha and twin-shared displayed an excess of low generation probability. There is a chance that invariant MAIT and iNKT cells partially muddied zero-insertion analyses.

Unique molecular identifiers were present on the cDNA, which also gained a universal primer site by template switching. MiXCR, applied by TCRdb to the 5' RACE reads, yields one record per CDR3 protein. Of 1.5 million to 2 million distinct CDR3 sequences listed, about 30% were seen once; the top ten hold roughly 0.3%. The germline V gene has CDR1 ENHRY and CDR2 SYGVKD. The V end was cut by 11 bases, the J end by 3 bases, with 7 bases between. The CDR3 loop spans 10 amino acids. Only healthy Caucasians were enrolled as donors. As to this clonotype: What it binds is not known.

Specimen: cord blood. The chain uses TRBV10-3 and TRBJ1-1, with no clear D. This clonotype was obtained from a newborn girl in good health. CDR3 bases: TGTGCCGTCGGAGACACTGAAGCTTTCTTT. Its translation is CAVGDTEAFF.